This T cell receptor beta chain is from a study of blood T cell repertoires in COVID-19. The data were produced by immunoSEQ multiplex PCR, yet TCRdb's version contains in-frame clones alone and is incomplete. The table has fewer than 350,000 clones, roughly nine tenths seen once. Patients in Seattle were enrolled during active infection, then followed longitudinally. The trim removed 6 bases at V and 1 base at J, leaving 2 bases unmatched. The CDR3 runs 15 residues. CDR1 and CDR2 (germline): MRHNA, SNTAGT. This TCR was recovered from a woman aged 25 to 39 with COVID-19, enrolled during active disease. The chain recombines TRBV6-4 with TRBJ2-3, with 12 bases lining up with TRBD2. The sequenced sample was peripheral blood. CDR3 coding DNA: TGTGCCAGCAGCCGGACTAGCGGGGGCACAGATACGCAGTATTTT. Translated, it gives CASSRTSGGTDTQYF.